Below are 24 T cell receptor beta chains sequenced from a single sample in a study of OX40 agonist ivuxolimab in advanced cancers. The assay was immunoSEQ multiplex PCR, and TCRdb's table has in-frame clones only and misses some. The profile shows about 50,000 clones, about 88% of them singletons. The source material was CD4+ or CD8+ T cells sorted from blood, sampled in a trial of the OX40 agonist ivuxolimab. The source of these receptors is an adult with an advanced solid tumor such as melanoma, head and neck, liver or kidney cancer.

This clone was detected a few times. The CDR3 DNA reads TGTGCCAGCAGCCGCCCTGGGACAGGGGCTTATGGCTACACCTTC. It is translated as CASSRPGTGAYGYTF. The chain joins TRBV14 to TRBJ1-2, with 10 bases aligning to TRBD1. This CDR3 is built from 15 residues. The germline gives CDR1 SGHDN, CDR2 FVKESK. V trimming: 4 bases; J trimming: 5 bases; junction bases outside the gene matches: 7.

The genes are TRBV30 and TRBJ2-7, with a weak D call TRBD1 (7 bases). The CDR3 totals 14 residues. Germline values: CDR1 GTSNPN, CDR2 SVGIG (reference sequence). V was cut by 2 bases and J by 0 bases, with 11 bases left in between. DNA for the CDR3: TGTGCCTGGAGTTGGCAGGGGGGCTCCTACGAGCAGTACTTC. It codes for CAWSWQGGSYEQYF.

V usage is TRBV28 and J usage is TRBJ2-1, with D tentatively TRBD1 (6 bases). V lost 4 bases to trimming and J lost 10 bases, with 11 bases between them. The CDR3 is 12 residues long. Germline V CDR1 and CDR2: MDHEN, SYDVKM. As DNA, the CDR3 is TGTGCCAGCAGTTACTCCGGGACAGAGCAGTTCTTC. Translation gives CASSYSGTEQFF.

This clone has just one count. This chain uses TRBV5-4 with TRBJ2-5; D is uncertain. The CDR3 loop spans 13 amino acids. Looked up from germline, CDR1 is SGHNT and CDR2 is YYREEE (reference sequence). V dropped 0 bases and J dropped 3 bases, with 6 bases sitting between them. In nucleotides, the CDR3 is TGTGCCAGCAGCTTGGGGGTCGAAGAGACCCAGTACTTC. It specifies CASSLGVEETQYF.

This chain links TRBV18 with TRBJ2-3, with D perhaps matching TRBD1 (5 bases). The CDR3 spans 17 residues. Germline CDR1 is KGHSH and CDR2 is LQKENI. V gave up 2 bases and J gave up 4 bases, with 19 bases separating them. CDR3 protein: CASSPYFSSQGADTQYF. As DNA, the CDR3 is TGTGCCAGCTCACCATATTTCTCGAGTCAGGGCGCAGATACGCAGTATTTT.

V gene TRBV4-3 combines with J gene TRBJ2-1; TRBD2 is a possible D gene (5 bases). The CDR3 runs 15 residues. CDR1 and CDR2 (germline): LGHNA, YSLEER. The V gene lost 0 bases and the J gene lost 1 base, with 7 bases spanning the gap. The CDR3 protein is CASSQDRGSYNEQFF. The CDR3 DNA reads TGCGCCAGCAGCCAAGATCGGGGTTCCTACAATGAGCAGTTCTTC.

The chain couples TRBV7-8 to TRBJ1-2; D is possibly TRBD1 (6 bases). Deletions cut 5 bases from V and 4 bases from J, with 14 bases between. This CDR3 is 14 amino acids long. The germline gives CDR1 SGHVS, CDR2 FQNEAQ. The DNA of the CDR3 is TGTGCCAGCAGCCAGGGGTCCGGGAGCTATGGCTACACCTTC. Encoded protein: CASSQGSGSYGYTF.

In this sample, this clone turned up once. The CDR3, as DNA: TGTGCCAGCAGCTTAGCAGGGGGTCAGAGGGAGCCCCAGCATTTT. It specifies CASSLAGGQREPQHF. The V and J genes are TRBV7-8 and TRBJ1-5; tentatively, D is TRBD1 (6 bases). The CDR3 has 15 residues. Germline loops: CDR1 SGHVS, CDR2 FQNEAQ. V was trimmed by 0 bases and J by 8 bases, leaving 14 bases between them.

The chain carries TRBV18 and TRBJ1-6; 7 bases are shared with TRBD1. CDR1 and CDR2 (germline): KGHSH, LQKENI. This CDR3 is 13 amino acids long. With V trimmed by 3 bases and J by 10 bases, 3 bases remained unmatched. The chain's CDR3 is CASSPGTASPLHF. In DNA form, the CDR3 reads TGTGCCAGCTCACCTGGGACAGCGTCACCCCTCCACTTT.

The rearrangement uses TRBV7-9 and TRBJ1-2; a weak D match, TRBD1 (6 bases). The CDR3 sequence is 15 residues long. Germline V gives CDR1 SEHNR, CDR2 FQNEAQ (reference sequence). V was clipped by 5 bases and J by 8 bases, with 21 bases between them. CDR3 nucleotides: TGTGCCAGCAGCCCCGGGGGGGGCGCCCTCGCCGGCTACACCTTC. It encodes CASSPGGGALAGYTF.

This chain connects TRBV11-2 to TRBJ1-1; the D is unclear. Germline V gene data show CDR1 as SGHAT and CDR2 as FQNNGV. The CDR3 covers 14 residues. V was shortened by 0 bases and J by 4 bases, with 9 bases between the two germline ends. The CDR3 is CASSLERAVTEAFF. CDR3 sequence (DNA): TGTGCCAGCAGCTTAGAACGGGCAGTCACTGAAGCTTTCTTT.

The chain has TRBV27 and TRBJ2-7, with a possible D match to TRBD2 (6 bases). V lost 5 bases and J 5 bases, leaving 22 bases between the germline ends. This CDR3 is built from 16 residues. The V gene's germline CDR1 is MNHEY and CDR2 SMNVEV (reference sequence). CDR3: CASSDRLGSGSDEQYF. The CDR3 DNA is TGTGCCAGCAGTGATCGACTAGGGTCGGGGTCAGACGAGCAGTACTTC.

This rearrangement joins TRBV4-1 to TRBJ1-2; weak D call: TRBD1 (5 bases). The CDR3 is 15 residues long. CDR1 is MGHRA, CDR2 YSYEKL, per germline. The V end lost 1 base, the J end lost 8 bases, and 17 bases lay between the germline ends. The CDR3 bases are TGCGCCAGCAGCCAAGGCCCAGGGAGATGGCGCGGCTACACCTTC. This sequence encodes CASSQGPGRWRGYTF.

The chain links TRBV2 to TRBJ1-1; D is ambiguous. This CDR3 comprises 13 residues. CDR1 and CDR2 from the germline V gene are SNHLY and FYNNEI. Trimming took 11 bases from V and 1 from J, leaving 14 bases between them. The CDR3 protein is CAESDGSNTEAFF. CDR3 DNA: TGTGCCGAGTCGGACGGATCGAACACTGAAGCTTTCTTT. The whole variable domain, remainder taken from reference TRBV2 and TRBJ1-1, is EPEVTQTPSHQVTQMGQEVILRCVPISNHLYFYWYRQILGQKVEFLVSFYNNEISEKSEIFDDQFSVERPDGSNFTLKIRSTKLEDSAMYFCAESDGSNTEAFFGQGTRLTVV.

The chain uses TRBV10-3 and TRBJ2-5, with D hard to call. The DNA end is a closer match to TRBJ2-7, so the J assignment may be wrong. Germline lookup yields CDR1 ENHRY and CDR2 SYGVKD. CDR3 length equals 12 residues. This chain's CDR3 is CAIGDGPYEQYF. In DNA form, the CDR3 reads TGTGCCATTGGTGACGGCCCCTACGAGCAGTACTTC.

The chain links TRBV6-5 to TRBJ1-4; TRBD1 matches at 7 bases. Unmatched junction bases numbered 8, after V lost 8 bases and J lost 8 bases. The CDR3 length is 13 residues. Per the germline V gene, CDR1 is MNHEY and CDR2 is SVGAGI. The CDR3 sequence: CASSQGVGEKLFF. CDR3 DNA: TGTGCCAGCTCTCAGGGGGTGGGGGAAAAACTGTTTTTT.

The rearrangement joins TRBV19 to TRBJ1-2; 7 positions match TRBD1. This CDR3 spans 12 amino acids. Germline V gene sequence: CDR1 LNHDA, CDR2 SQIVND (reference sequence). V shed 8 bases, J shed 7 bases, and the junction held 7 bases outside the gene matches. CDR3 residues: CASSGQTIGYTF. CDR3 bases: TGTGCCAGTTCGGGACAGACGATTGGCTACACCTTC.

This rearrangement joins TRBV15 to TRBJ1-2; 7 bases match TRBD1. The V segment lost 0 bases and the J segment 3 bases; nucleotides outside the gene matches: 19. The CDR3 has 20 residues. CDR1 is LNHNV, CDR2 YYDKDF, per germline (reference sequence). CDR3 residues: CATSRDLLGQETPLDYGYTF. In nucleotides, the CDR3 is TGTGCCACCAGCAGAGATCTACTAGGACAGGAGACACCCTTAGACTATGGCTACACCTTC. The full variable domain, in which reference TRBV15 and TRBJ1-2 provide the parts outside the CDR3, is DAMVIQNPRYQVTQFGKPVTLSCSQTLNHNVMYWYQQKSSQAPKLLFHYYDKDFNNEADTPDNFQSRRPNTSFCFLDIRSPGLGDTAMYLCATSRDLLGQETPLDYGYTFGSGTRLTVV.

V usage is TRBV6-5 and J usage is TRBJ2-7, with 8 bases that match TRBD1. Looked up from germline, CDR1 is MNHEY and CDR2 is SVGAGI. The length of the CDR3 is 14 residues. V was pared by 4 bases and J by 6 bases, with 8 bases of the junction left unmatched. CDR3 coding DNA: TGTGCCAGCAGTTCCCGGACAGGGCGATTCGAGCAGTACTTC. As protein: CASSSRTGRFEQYF.

V is TRBV13 and J is TRBJ2-3; TRBD2 is a possible D gene (6 bases). Germline CDR1 reads PRHDT; CDR2 reads FYEKMQ (reference sequence). The germline V and J ends were trimmed by 2 bases and 6 bases, with 12 bases remaining between them. CDR3 length: 14 residues. The CDR3 here is CASSLQGLDDTQYF. CDR3 sequence (DNA): TGTGCCAGCAGCTTACAGGGACTTGATGATACGCAGTATTTT.

This chain links TRBV19 with TRBJ1-5; D is undetermined. In germline, CDR1 is LNHDA, CDR2 SQIVND (reference sequence). CDR3 length equals 15 residues. The V gene lost 3 bases and the J gene lost 1 base, with 10 bases spanning the gap. The CDR3 region has the DNA TGTGCCAGTAGTATTTGGGGATTGAGCAATCAGCCCCAGCATTTT. It yields the protein CASSIWGLSNQPQHF. Drawing the rest from reference TRBV19 and TRBJ1-5, the complete variable domain is DGGITQSPKYLFRKEGQNVTLSCEQNLNHDAMYWYRQDPGQGLRLIYYSQIVNDFQKGDIAEGYSVSREKKESFPLTVTSAQKNPTAFYLCASSIWGLSNQPQHFGDGTRLSIL.

The chain joins TRBV14 to TRBJ2-7, with a weak D call TRBD1 (6 bases). Germline V lookup: CDR1 SGHDN, CDR2 FVKESK. The CDR3 length is 14 residues. Trimming took off 4 bases at V and 7 bases at J, with 17 bases between the two ends. CDR3 in amino acids: CASSPNNRVEEQYF. CDR3 coding DNA: TGTGCCAGCAGCCCAAATAACAGGGTAGAGGAGCAGTACTTC.

This rearrangement joins TRBV4-1 to TRBJ1-2; D possibly corresponds to TRBD1 (6 bases). Germline CDR1 MGHRA, CDR2 YSYEKL. Trimming removed 0 bases from V and 4 bases from J, with 12 bases in between. The CDR3 runs 15 residues. CDR3: CASSQDSSRGYGYTF. The CDR3 region has the DNA TGCGCCAGCAGCCAAGATTCATCCAGGGGCTATGGCTACACCTTC.

The J gene is TRBJ1-5, the V gene TRBV18; D not certain. The V gene lost 3 bases and the J gene lost 4 bases, with 10 bases spanning the gap. The CDR3 is 14 residues long. The germline gives CDR1 KGHSH, CDR2 LQKENI. As DNA, the CDR3 is TGTGCCAGCTCACCCCGACGGTCGAATCAGCCCCAGCATTTT. It specifies CASSPRRSNQPQHF.